The rows below give T cell receptor beta chains drawn from one sample of a study of blood T cell repertoires in COVID-19. Method: immunoSEQ multiplex PCR; TCRdb's copy keeps in-frame clones and lacks some. This table holds around 160,000 clones, around 83% found once. Sequencing was done on a sample of PBMCs or T cells enriched from blood (not recorded which). These TCRs come from a woman aged 45-59 years who had been exposed to COVID-19. CDR3s leave out the opening cysteine and the closing phenylalanine or tryptophan. The order of the fields is CDR3 protein, clone size, V gene, D gene. A D gene is named only where the DNA matches it firmly. Clone size is shown for a subset of rows, as once, few, many or a class of expanded clone.

cdr3_aa: ASSTFRGQFLSGNTIY
clone_size: -
v_call: TRBV19
d_call: TRBD1

cdr3_aa: ASSTSTGLYRGYT
clone_size: -
v_call: TRBV19
d_call: TRBD1

cdr3_aa: ASSQASLPSEAF
clone_size: -
v_call: TRBV4-1
d_call: -

cdr3_aa: ASSEALLAGGPLSVETQY
clone_size: few
v_call: TRBV2
d_call: TRBD2

cdr3_aa: ASRQGPSNQPQH
clone_size: -
v_call: TRBV6-5
d_call: TRBD1

cdr3_aa: ASSLVTGARETQY
clone_size: -
v_call: TRBV5-4
d_call: TRBD1

cdr3_aa: ASSQGQGDGYT
clone_size: -
v_call: TRBV3-1/TRBV3-2
d_call: TRBD1

cdr3_aa: ASSAWGTGNYGYT
clone_size: -
v_call: TRBV27
d_call: TRBD1

cdr3_aa: ASSNLAGYEQY
clone_size: -
v_call: TRBV6-6
d_call: TRBD2

cdr3_aa: ASSSNEGQETQY
clone_size: -
v_call: TRBV11-1
d_call: -

cdr3_aa: ASSPGRDGNQPQH
clone_size: few
v_call: TRBV18
d_call: -